The TCR beta chain described here comes from a study of T-cell memory formation after mild COVID-19. Whole-study results and caveats: Cross-reactive memory appears to have joined, as suggested by some responding clones showing up in pre-infection memory.

With regard to this clonotype: Its antigen is unknown.

MiXCR was run by TCRdb on the 5' RACE reads, yielding one entry per CDR3 protein. The sample records hundreds of thousands of distinct CDR3 sequences, approximately 25% being singletons. The CDR3 runs to 15 residues. V gave up 5 bases and J gave up 5 bases, with 18 bases separating them. Germline assignment: CDR1 SEHNR and CDR2 FQNEAQ (reference sequence). The source material was PBMCs or a T cell subset sorted from them (not recorded which). The sequence came from an adult woman who had mild COVID-19 (a few samples of this study predate the infection). Cell type and time point are not known. This chain links TRBV7-9 with TRBJ2-5; perhaps D is TRBD1 or TRBD2 (6 bases each). Here the CDR3 reads CASSLKQRRGETQYF. The CDR3 DNA sequence: TGTGCCAGCAGCCTAAAACAGAGGAGGGGGGAGACCCAGTACTTC. Full variable domain (missing parts from reference TRBV7-9 and TRBJ2-5): DTGVSQNPRHKITKRGQNVTFRCDPISEHNRLYWYRQTLGQGPEFLTYFQNEAQLEKSRLLSDRFSAERPKGSFSTLEIQRTEQGDSAMYLCASSLKQRRGETQYFGPGTRLLVL.